A single sample gave rise to the 10 T cell receptor beta chains below, sequenced in a study of cytomegalovirus exposure and HLA in healthy donors. 13 Jbeta primers and 60 Vbeta primers were used for the PCR. Profiling relied on immunoSEQ multiplex PCR, and the TCRdb table lists in-frame clones only, not all of them. The sample includes about 100,000 clones, over 75% of them seen just once. Sequencing was performed on PBMCs. The receptors were gathered from a man aged 55 to 70 in good health and CMV-seropositive.

This clone came up a few times. The rearrangement joins TRBV29-1 to TRBJ2-7, with a weak D call TRBD1 (5 bases). The CDR3 totals 13 residues. The ends were cut back, 5 bases at V and 2 bases at J, with 13 bases in the middle. Germline-derived CDR1 and CDR2 are SQVTM and ANQGSEA. The CDR3, as DNA: TGCAGCGTTCGCCCTGACAGTACCTACGAGCAGTACTTC. It specifies CSVRPDSTYEQYF.

V is TRBV7-2 and J is TRBJ2-5; D is unclear. Trimming took off 2 bases at V and 0 bases at J, with 10 bases between the two ends. The CDR3 contains 15 residues. From germline, CDR1 is SGHTA and CDR2 FQGNSA. CDR3 nucleotide sequence: TGTGCCAGCAGCTTAACCCCCGAGTACCAAGAGACCCAGTACTTC. This gives the protein CASSLTPEYQETQYF. Full variable domain (rest looked up from reference TRBV7-2 and TRBJ2-5): GAGVSQSPSNKVTEKGKDVELRCDPISGHTALYWYRQSLGQGLEFLIYFQGNSAPDKSGLPSDRFSAERTGGSVSTLTIQRTQQEDSAVYLCASSLTPEYQETQYFGPGTRLLVL.

This clone was seen a few times. The V gene is TRBV19, the J gene TRBJ2-6, with D possibly being TRBD1 (5 bases). CDR1 is LNHDA and CDR2 is SQIVND in the germline V gene (reference sequence). The CDR3 loop spans 14 amino acids. Trimming removed 4 bases from V and 7 bases from J, with 11 bases in between. The CDR3 DNA sequence: TGTGCCAGTAGTACGTTAGGGGTAGCCAACGTCCTGACTTTC. Protein: CASSTLGVANVLTF.

Here the CDR3 reads CASSPLGGGGTDTQYF. In nucleotides, the CDR3 is TGTGCCAGCTCACCCCTCGGAGGGGGCGGCACAGATACGCAGTATTTT. The gene calls are TRBV18 and TRBJ2-3; D is perhaps TRBD1 (7 bases). Trimming removed 3 bases at V and 1 base at J, with 14 bases between. The CDR3 sequence is 16 residues long. Per the germline V gene, CDR1 is KGHSH and CDR2 is LQKENI.

This clone was detected only once. V is TRBV5-1 and J is TRBJ2-5, with TRBD2 as a possible D gene (7 bases). The CDR3 is 15 residues long. Germline-derived CDR1 and CDR2 are SGHRS and YFSETQ. Trimming removed 2 bases at V and 5 bases at J, with 16 bases between. CDR3 residues: CASSFGEGGSETQYF. The DNA of the CDR3 is TGCGCCAGCAGCTTCGGTGAGGGGGGGAGCGAGACCCAGTACTTC.

V and J are TRBV7-9 and TRBJ1-2; possible D gene TRBD1, 5 bases. CDR1 is SEHNR, CDR2 FQNEAQ, per germline (reference sequence). The CDR3 sequence is 12 residues long. Trimming removed 3 bases from V and 9 bases from J, with 11 bases in between. CDR3 residues: CASSLRDSSYTF. The CDR3 bases are TGTGCCAGCAGCTTGAGAGACAGTAGCTACACCTTC.

This clone has just one count. For the CDR3, the DNA is TGCGCCAGCAGCCAAAGCGGGGGGCCTGGAGAGACCCAGTACTTC. Translating gives CASSQSGGPGETQYF. This sequence joins TRBV4-1 and TRBJ2-5; TRBD2 aligns across 9 bases. V dropped 2 bases and J dropped 4; count of bases not matched to a gene: 5. The CDR3 runs 15 residues. Germline-derived CDR1 and CDR2 are MGHRA and YSYEKL.

The rearrangement links TRBV28 to TRBJ2-3; 12 bases line up with TRBD2. The CDR3 extends over 15 amino acids. Germline V gene lookup returns CDR1 MDHEN and CDR2 SYDVKM. The J segment lost 6 bases and the V segment lost 5 bases, leaving 6 bases of the junction unmatched. CDR3 nucleotide sequence: TGTGCCAGCAGTCCCCGGACTAGCGGGGTGGATACGCAGTATTTT. Protein sequence: CASSPRTSGVDTQYF.

The rearrangement uses TRBV6-4 and TRBJ2-3; tentative D call: TRBD2 (5 bases). The CDR3 loop spans 16 amino acids. The germline V gene has CDR1 MRHNA and CDR2 SNTAGT. V shed 0 bases and J shed 1 base, with 11 bases lying between them. The chain's CDR3 is CASSDSRVDGTDTQYF. Here the CDR3 DNA reads TGTGCCAGCAGTGACTCGAGGGTAGACGGCACAGATACGCAGTATTTT.

The chain recombines TRBV28 with TRBJ2-2; 7 nucleotides line up with TRBD2. Germline loops: CDR1 MDHEN, CDR2 SYDVKM. Trimming cost V 1 base and J 7 bases; bases outside gene matches: 12. The CDR3 covers 17 residues. The CDR3 reads CASSLLGAGTGDGELFF. The CDR3 bases are TGTGCCAGCAGTTTATTGGGAGCGGGGACGGGGGACGGGGAGCTGTTTTTT. The full variable domain, in which reference TRBV28 and TRBJ2-2 provide the parts outside the CDR3, is DVKVTQSSRYLVKRTGEKVFLECVQDMDHENMFWYRQDPGLGLRLIYFSYDVKMKEKGDIPEGYSVSREKKERFSLILESASTNQTSMYLCASSLLGAGTGDGELFFGEGSRLTVL.